This TCR beta chain was recovered during a study of cytomegalovirus exposure and HLA in healthy donors. Study-level results: The authors considered a cluster of highly shared sequence variants likely to be a sequencing artifact. A link between a missense DCLRE1C variant and TCR beta V- and J-gene trimming emerged from a later analysis.

The study ran its PCR with 60 Vbeta and 13 Jbeta primers. Original analysis: Later reanalysis found around 84 million unique TCR beta chains, 10 million to 14 million of them shared. Assay used: immunoSEQ multiplex PCR; TCRdb lists only in-frame clones, some missing. Clonal size and the V and J genes are those of that table, whereas D and trimming came from the DNA. The table for this sample gives 130,000 or so clones. At collection, donors were nominally healthy, but unrecorded immune exposures were probable. Points on this clone: Its antigen is unknown.

Germline lookup yields CDR1 KGHSH and CDR2 LQKENI. V dropped 5 bases and J dropped 4 bases, with 20 bases sitting between them. The CDR3 spans 16 residues. J is TRBJ1-1 and V is TRBV18; tentative D call: TRBD1 (5 bases). The source of this sequence is a woman between 55 and 75 years old in good health and CMV-seronegative. Sequenced material: PBMCs. The CDR3 DNA reads TGTGCCAGCTCAGCGGGGGGGACGGGGATGGGCACTGAAGCTTTCTTT. Translating it yields CASSAGGTGMGTEAFF.